The next 8 T cell receptor beta chains were all read from a single sample in a study of cytomegalovirus exposure and HLA in healthy donors. The PCR was carried out with 60 Vbeta primers and 13 Jbeta primers. This table comes from immunoSEQ multiplex PCR, and its TCRdb copy is limited to in-frame clones, with some not included. Among some 190,000 clones listed, around three quarters were seen once. Sequencing used PBMCs. These receptors all stem from a woman under 30 in good health and CMV-seronegative.

The chain carries TRBV29-1 and TRBJ1-1; a possible D gene is TRBD1 (5 bases). This CDR3 spans 13 amino acids. Germline CDR1 SQVTM, CDR2 ANQGSEA. With 2 bases removed from V and 5 bases from J, the gap between germline ends came to 12 bases. The CDR3 region is CSVEPLRDTEAFF. The CDR3 region has the DNA TGCAGCGTTGAACCCCTCAGGGATACTGAAGCTTTCTTT.

The chain employs TRBV30 and TRBJ2-1, with TRBD1 as a possible D gene (5 bases). The CDR3 is made up of 14 amino acids. Germline V gives CDR1 GTSNPN, CDR2 SVGIG (reference sequence). The V and J ends lost 3 bases and 4 bases respectively, with 13 bases between them. The CDR3 here is CAWRRQGLYNEQFF. For the CDR3, the DNA is TGTGCCTGGAGAAGGCAGGGCCTTTACAATGAGCAGTTCTTC.

This clone was seen a single time. The chain joins TRBV19 to TRBJ1-2, with 7 bases fitting TRBD1. The CDR3 runs to 12 residues. The germline V gene has CDR1 LNHDA and CDR2 SQIVND (reference sequence). The junction had 1 base not matched to a gene; V was cut back by 4 bases and J by 5 bases. In nucleotides, the CDR3 is TGTGCCAGTAGTACAGGGGGGTATGGCTACACCTTC. This sequence encodes CASSTGGYGYTF. Full variable domain (remainder filled in from reference TRBV19 and TRBJ1-2): DGGITQSPKYLFRKEGQNVTLSCEQNLNHDAMYWYRQDPGQGLRLIYYSQIVNDFQKGDIAEGYSVSREKKESFPLTVTSAQKNPTAFYLCASSTGGYGYTFGSGTRLTVV.

This chain links TRBV6-5 with TRBJ1-4; no clear D. The CDR3 covers 14 residues. Trimming removed 5 bases from V and 7 bases from J, with 14 bases in between. CDR1 and CDR2 (germline): MNHEY, SVGAGI. CDR3 DNA: TGTGCCAGCAGTCTGGACGGGAGAGTTGAAAAACTGTTTTTT. This gives the protein CASSLDGRVEKLFF.

V usage is TRBV7-9 and J usage is TRBJ1-6; 7 bases align to TRBD1. The V gene end was trimmed by 4 bases and the J gene end by 9 bases; junction bases not matched to a gene: 6. This CDR3 is built from 14 residues. Per the germline V gene, CDR1 is SEHNR and CDR2 is FQNEAQ (reference sequence). The CDR3 loop is CASSSGTESSPLHF. DNA of the CDR3: TGTGCCAGCAGCTCAGGGACAGAAAGTTCACCCCTCCACTTT.

The V and J genes are TRBV6-5 and TRBJ1-5, with 8 bases identical to TRBD1. V lost 2 bases, J lost 5 bases, and 2 bases stayed unmatched. Germline CDR1 reads MNHEY; CDR2 reads SVGAGI. This CDR3 comprises 14 residues. DNA of the CDR3: TGTGCCAGCAGTTACGGACAGGGTTATCAGCCCCAGCATTTT. Its protein is CASSYGQGYQPQHF.

The chain uses TRBV6-1 and TRBJ1-1; no clear D gene. The CDR3 contains 14 residues. CDR1 and CDR2 (germline): MNHNS, SASEGT. Trimming pared 7 bases from V and 0 bases from J, leaving 12 bases between. The chain's CDR3 is CASTSNYMNTEAFF. CDR3 sequence (DNA): TGTGCCAGCACATCGAACTACATGAACACTGAAGCTTTCTTT.

The chain links TRBV10-3 to TRBJ1-1; 8 bases line up with TRBD1. CDR3 length: 16 residues. The V segment lost 2 bases and the J segment 3 bases; nucleotides outside the gene matches: 8. Germline V gene sequence: CDR1 ENHRY, CDR2 SYGVKD. DNA of the CDR3: TGTGCCATCAGTGAGCGGGACAGGCGAGCGGACACTGAAGCTTTCTTT. It yields the protein CAISERDRRADTEAFF.